The entry below gives a single T cell receptor (beta chain) sequence along with its context. The antigen is not known. These data belong to a study of cytomegalovirus exposure and HLA in healthy donors. The wider study: The roughly 110 validation repertoires were reported in a later analysis to have been generated on the same platform as the roughly 720 first-cohort repertoires.

Overall study findings and caveats: The listing of 150 to 200 TCR beta chains classed them as cytomegalovirus-associated.

J gave up 4 bases and V 4 bases, and 5 bases lay outside the gene matches. CDR1 and CDR2 (germline): SNHLY, FYNNEI. This CDR3 contains 17 residues. The method was immunoSEQ multiplex PCR; TCRdb's version includes in-frame clones alone and lacks a portion of them. The sample carries about 160,000 clones, roughly 83% recorded once. The donors were members of the validation cohort comprising some 130 subjects, separate from the approximately 710-subject first cohort. The source of this sequence is a man aged 25 to 45 in good health and CMV-seropositive. The rearrangement joins TRBV2 to TRBJ2-2; 14 positions agree with TRBD2. Sequenced sample: PBMCs. The CDR3 loop is CASSGSGLAGATGELFF. The CDR3 nucleotides read TGTGCCAGCAGTGGTTCGGGACTAGCGGGAGCCACCGGGGAGCTGTTTTTT.